The following is a T cell receptor beta chain sequence with its context. Its antigen is unknown. The data were taken from a study of shared clonotypes between healthy human individuals. The study's findings and limits: When naive CD4 clonotypes were compared across a handful of donors, about 5% were shared.

The V gene lost 4 bases and the J gene lost 4 bases, with 17 bases spanning the gap. The germline V gene has CDR1 SGHRS and CDR2 YFSETQ. CDR3 size: 15 residues. Caucasian adults residing in Nashville, Tennessee made up all the donors. Assay execution took place at the deep level. Several immunoSEQ plates received, in even portions, the genomic DNA of each subset. The repertoire was sequenced with immunoSEQ multiplex PCR; TCRdb's copy has only in-frame clones and lacks some. The table records roughly 2,500,000 clones, over 85% of them present only once. This sequence originates from a man in his late teens or twenties in good health. Some clones in this sample may be carry-over from other donors' samples. This sequence joins TRBV5-1 and TRBJ1-1; no clear D gene. What was sequenced was naive CD4+ T cells from PBMCs. Stated subset: CD45RA+ positively selected. The CDR3 is CASSPPGWVGTEAFF. CDR3 DNA: TGCGCCAGCAGCCCCCCCGGCTGGGTGGGCACTGAAGCTTTCTTT.